There are many counts of the clone carrying this T cell receptor beta chain. What it binds is not known. The data stem from a study of response to subunit inactivated influenza vaccine. The CDR3 spans 12 residues. V lost 6 bases and J 5 bases, leaving 12 bases between the germline ends. In germline, CDR1 is DFQATT, CDR2 SNEGSKA (reference sequence). TCRdb itself ran the RT-PCR reads through MiXCR, one entry per CDR3 protein. The sample has around 570,000 distinct CDR3 sequences, 10% to 12% seen once. Study-wide findings and caveats: Authors suggested seasonal influenza vaccinations each recruit few new T cells.

The sample also formed part of further work on T cells expressing NK-cell markers. That investigation notes: With UMIs, 5'RACE template switching was used to make TCR beta cDNA. Underlying the TCR beta repertoires were sorted CD3+CD56+NKG2C+, CD3+CD56+NKG2C- and CD3+CD56-NKG2C+ T cells.

This chain connects TRBV20-1 to TRBJ2-3; D gene uncertain. The sequence was obtained from a man aged 45-60 years who received an inactivated influenza vaccine. The sample consisted of PBMCs from blood, taken on the day of vaccination. For the CDR3, the DNA is TGCAGTGCCGTCGGAAATGGAGATACGCAGTATTTT. Translating it yields CSAVGNGDTQYF.